Listed below are T cell receptor beta chains from one sample, sequenced in a study of molecular identifiers for immune sequencing clone quantification. Using its own MiXCR run on the PCR reads, TCRdb lists one record per CDR3 protein. Counted here are about half a million distinct CDR3 sequences, 20% to 25% occurring once; the ten biggest clones make up approximately 0.84%. Sequencing used naive CD8+ T cells from blood, with Jurkat cell RNA spiked in. Receptors originate from a human donor in good health. Some libraries in this study had Jurkat cell RNA spiked in. Both conserved end residues are trimmed from each CDR3.

v_call	j_call	cdr3_aa
TRBV5-1	TRBJ2-7	ASRPEQGAGAHEQY
TRBV12-3/TRBV12-4	TRBJ1-5	ASSFYRNRPQH
TRBV28	TRBJ2-5	ASSLLVGILGQGEQETQY
TRBV7-9	TRBJ2-7	ASSFGSGGDEQY
TRBV7-9	TRBJ1-4	ASRSSLLRDGGEKLF
TRBV2	TRBJ1-1	ASSEASYRNTEAF
TRBV20-1	TRBJ2-7	SAREDRGGEQY
TRBV28	TRBJ2-7	ASSLGPGNTETYEQY
TRBV19	TRBJ1-5	ASSTPTGGRELPQH
TRBV6-2/TRBV6-3	TRBJ1-2	ASSYQRAVVYGYT
TRBV14	TRBJ1-5	ASSRRFGEGNQPQH
TRBV14	TRBJ2-3	ASSQGPPSPTDTQY
TRBV7-2	TRBJ1-1	ASSSNLGLYTEAF
TRBV7-3	TRBJ2-1	ASSPFYEGKSEQF
TRBV12-3/TRBV12-4	TRBJ2-5	ASSLEVWGEETQY
TRBV4-3	TRBJ1-1	ASSHTMGTGVDEAF
TRBV12-3/TRBV12-4	TRBJ1-1	ASSLWGRDTEAF